This entry is about one T cell receptor beta chain. Vbeta (60) and Jbeta (13) primers were used in the PCR. Method: immunoSEQ multiplex PCR; TCRdb's copy keeps in-frame clones and lacks some. The table counts more than 70,000 clones; 1.5% lies in the top ten. V gave up 5 bases and J gave up 6 bases, with 20 bases separating them. The germline V gene has CDR1 LNHDA and CDR2 SQIVND (reference sequence). This CDR3 contains 15 residues. This sample is drawn from a study of cytomegalovirus exposure and HLA in healthy donors. Sequencing input: PBMCs. The origin of this receptor is a woman between 55 and 75 years old in good health and CMV-seronegative. V gene TRBV19 combines with J gene TRBJ2-7, with a tentative D call TRBD1 (5 bases). The CDR3 coding sequence is TGTGCCAGTAGTCCTTTAACCGGTGGGCAGGGCGAGCAGTACTTC. It codes for CASSPLTGGQGEQYF.